Here is one TCR beta chain with its context. Germline V gene data show CDR1 as MNHNS and CDR2 as SASEGT. CDR3 length: 14 amino acids. V was cut by 2 bases and J by 0 bases, with 8 bases left in between. Data came from immunoSEQ multiplex PCR; TCRdb stores just in-frame clones and leaves some out. The sample has about 53,000 clones, 80% to 85% seen once. The data are from a study of T cells in localized non-small cell lung cancer. The origin of this receptor is a man between 40 and 70 years old with stage III lung adenocarcinoma. Sequencing was performed on peripheral blood mononuclear cells, taken before any cancer treatment. The V and J genes are TRBV6-1 and TRBJ2-7; D gene uncertain. The CDR3 DNA is TGTGCCAGCAGTGAATTGACAAGCTCCTACGAGCAGTACTTC. It translates to CASSELTSSYEQYF.